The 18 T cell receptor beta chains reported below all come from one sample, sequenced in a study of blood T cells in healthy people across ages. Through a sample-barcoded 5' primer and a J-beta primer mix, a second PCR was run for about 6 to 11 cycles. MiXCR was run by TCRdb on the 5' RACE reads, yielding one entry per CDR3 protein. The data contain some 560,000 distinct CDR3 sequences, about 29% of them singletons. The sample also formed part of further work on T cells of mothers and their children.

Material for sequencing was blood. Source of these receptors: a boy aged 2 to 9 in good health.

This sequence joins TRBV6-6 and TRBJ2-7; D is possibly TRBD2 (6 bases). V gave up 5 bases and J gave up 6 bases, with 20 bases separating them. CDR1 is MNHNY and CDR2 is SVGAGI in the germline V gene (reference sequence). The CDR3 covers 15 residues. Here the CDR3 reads CASSPSPRGEGEQYF. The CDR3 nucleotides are TGTGCCAGCAGTCCCTCCCCGCGGGGAGAGGGCGAGCAGTACTTC.

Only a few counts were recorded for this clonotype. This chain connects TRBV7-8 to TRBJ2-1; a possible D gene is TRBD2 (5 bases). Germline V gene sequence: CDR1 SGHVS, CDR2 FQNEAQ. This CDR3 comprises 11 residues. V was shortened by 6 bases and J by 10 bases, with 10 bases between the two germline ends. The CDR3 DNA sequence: TGTGCCAGCAGTCCTAGCCAAGAGCAGTTCTTC. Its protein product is CASSPSQEQFF.

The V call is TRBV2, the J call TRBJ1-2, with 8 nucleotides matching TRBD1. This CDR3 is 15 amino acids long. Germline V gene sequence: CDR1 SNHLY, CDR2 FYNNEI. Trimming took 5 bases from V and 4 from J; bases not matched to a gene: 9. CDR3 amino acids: CASSFDRGVFYGYTF. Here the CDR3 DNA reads TGTGCCAGCAGTTTCGACAGGGGAGTGTTCTATGGCTACACCTTC.

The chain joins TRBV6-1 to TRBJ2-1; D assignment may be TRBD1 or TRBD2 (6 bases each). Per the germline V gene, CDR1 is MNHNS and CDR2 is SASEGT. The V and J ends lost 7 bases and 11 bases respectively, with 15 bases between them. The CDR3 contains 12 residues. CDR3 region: CASKTSGDKQFF. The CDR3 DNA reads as TGTGCCAGCAAAACCTCGGGGGACAAGCAGTTCTTC.

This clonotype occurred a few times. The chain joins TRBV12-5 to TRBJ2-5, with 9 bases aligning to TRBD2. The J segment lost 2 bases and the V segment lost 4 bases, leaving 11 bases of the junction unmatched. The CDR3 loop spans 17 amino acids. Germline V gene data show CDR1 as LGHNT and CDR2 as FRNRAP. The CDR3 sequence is CASGSRGGGRDQETQYF. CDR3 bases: TGTGCTAGTGGTTCCCGCGGGGGGGGCCGGGATCAAGAGACCCAGTACTTC. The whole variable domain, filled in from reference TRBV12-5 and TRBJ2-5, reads DARVTQTPRHKVTEMGQEVTMRCQPILGHNTVFWYRQTMMQGLELLAYFRNRAPLDDSGMPKDRFSAEMPDATLATLKIQPSEPRDSAVYFCASGSRGGGRDQETQYFGPGTRLLVL.

CDR3 nucleotide sequence: TGTGCCAGCTCACGGGTCGGACCGGACGCCTTAGGAATTGGAGCCAAAAACATTCAGTACTTC. As protein: CASSRVGPDALGIGAKNIQYF. V usage is TRBV18 and J usage is TRBJ2-4, with D unresolved. The CDR3 spans 21 residues. The germline V and J ends were trimmed by 4 bases and 0 bases, with 28 bases remaining between them. The germline V gene encodes CDR1 KGHSH and CDR2 LQKENI.

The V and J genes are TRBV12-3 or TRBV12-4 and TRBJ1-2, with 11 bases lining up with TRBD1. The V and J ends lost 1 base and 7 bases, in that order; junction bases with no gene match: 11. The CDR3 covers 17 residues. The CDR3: CASSLVPGQGDNGGYTF. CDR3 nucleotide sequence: TGTGCCAGCAGTTTAGTCCCGGGACAGGGGGACAATGGTGGCTACACCTTC.

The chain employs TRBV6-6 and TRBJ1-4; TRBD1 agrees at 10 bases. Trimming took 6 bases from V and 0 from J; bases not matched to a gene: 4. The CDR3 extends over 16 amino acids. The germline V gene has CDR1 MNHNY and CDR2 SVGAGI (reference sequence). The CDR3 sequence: CASRNGQGATNEKLFF. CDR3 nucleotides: TGTGCCAGCAGAAACGGACAGGGGGCAACTAATGAAAAACTGTTTTTT.

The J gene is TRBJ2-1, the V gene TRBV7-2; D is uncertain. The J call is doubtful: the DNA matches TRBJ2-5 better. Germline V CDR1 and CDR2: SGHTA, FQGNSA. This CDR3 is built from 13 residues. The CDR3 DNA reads TGTGCCAGCAGCTTCGACCGGAAAGAGACCCAGTACTTC. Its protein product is CASSFDRKETQYF.

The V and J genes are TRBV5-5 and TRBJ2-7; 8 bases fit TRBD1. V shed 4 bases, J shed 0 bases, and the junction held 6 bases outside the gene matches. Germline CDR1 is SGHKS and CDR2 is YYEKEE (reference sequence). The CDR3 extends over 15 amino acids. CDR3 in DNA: TGTGCCAGCAGCCCGGCGGGGACAGGCTCCTACGAGCAGTACTTC. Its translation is CASSPAGTGSYEQYF.

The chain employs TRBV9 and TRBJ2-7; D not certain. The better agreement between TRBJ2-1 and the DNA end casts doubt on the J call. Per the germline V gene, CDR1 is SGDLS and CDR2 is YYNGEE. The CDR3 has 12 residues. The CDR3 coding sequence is TGTGCCAGCAGCGTGGTAAGCGATGAGCAGTTCTTC. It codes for CASSVVSDEQFF.

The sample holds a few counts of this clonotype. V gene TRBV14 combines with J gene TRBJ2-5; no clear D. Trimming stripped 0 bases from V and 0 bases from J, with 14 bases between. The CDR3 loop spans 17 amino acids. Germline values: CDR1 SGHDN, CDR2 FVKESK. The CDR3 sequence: CASSQDPLRGYQETQYF. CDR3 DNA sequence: TGTGCCAGCAGCCAAGATCCCCTACGTGGGTACCAAGAGACCCAGTACTTC.

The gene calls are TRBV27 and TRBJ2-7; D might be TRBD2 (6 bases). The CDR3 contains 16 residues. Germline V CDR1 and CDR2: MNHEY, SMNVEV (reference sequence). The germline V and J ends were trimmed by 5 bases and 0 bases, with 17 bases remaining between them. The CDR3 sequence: CASSLSTGVSSYEQYF. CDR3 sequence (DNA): TGTGCCAGCAGTCTCTCTACGGGGGTTAGCTCCTACGAGCAGTACTTC.

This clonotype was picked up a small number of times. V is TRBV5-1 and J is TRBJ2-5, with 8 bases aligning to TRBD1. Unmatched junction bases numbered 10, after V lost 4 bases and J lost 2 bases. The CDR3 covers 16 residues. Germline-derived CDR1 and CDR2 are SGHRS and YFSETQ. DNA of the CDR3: TGCGCCAGCAGCGCACGACAGGGGTGGGAACAAGAGACCCAGTACTTC. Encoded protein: CASSARQGWEQETQYF.

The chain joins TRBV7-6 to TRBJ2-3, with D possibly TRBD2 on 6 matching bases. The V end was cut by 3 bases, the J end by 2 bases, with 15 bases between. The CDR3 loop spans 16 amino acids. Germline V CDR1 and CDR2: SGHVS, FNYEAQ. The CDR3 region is CASSLGSGLHTDTQYF. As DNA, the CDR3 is TGTGCCAGCAGCTTGGGATCCGGACTACACACAGATACGCAGTATTTT.

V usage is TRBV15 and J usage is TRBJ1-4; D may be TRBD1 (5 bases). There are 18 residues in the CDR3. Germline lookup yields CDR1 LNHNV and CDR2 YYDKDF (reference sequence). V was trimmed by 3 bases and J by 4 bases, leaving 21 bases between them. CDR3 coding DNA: TGTGCCACCAGCAGCAGGGAGCGTGGAGTGGAGGTTAATGAAAAACTGTTTTTT. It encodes CATSSRERGVEVNEKLFF.

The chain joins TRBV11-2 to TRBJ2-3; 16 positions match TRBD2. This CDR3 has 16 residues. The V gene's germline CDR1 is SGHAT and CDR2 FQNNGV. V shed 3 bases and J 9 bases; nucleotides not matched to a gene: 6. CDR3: CASSFGTSGGVGTQYF. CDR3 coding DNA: TGTGCCAGCAGCTTCGGGACTAGCGGGGGGGTGGGGACGCAGTATTTT.

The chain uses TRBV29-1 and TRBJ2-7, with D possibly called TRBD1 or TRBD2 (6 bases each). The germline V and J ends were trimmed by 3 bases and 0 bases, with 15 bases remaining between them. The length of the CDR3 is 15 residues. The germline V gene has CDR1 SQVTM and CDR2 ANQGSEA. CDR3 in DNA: TGCAGCGTTGAGGGACTGACAGGCGACTCCTACGAGCAGTACTTC. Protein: CSVEGLTGDSYEQYF.